These 10 T cell receptor beta chains share one sample of origin, sequenced in a study of T-cell reconstitution after alpha-beta-depleted transplantation in children. Unique molecular identifiers were incorporated into the prepared TCRbeta library. TCRdb re-called the PCR reads through MiXCR, storing one row per CDR3 protein. The table shows around 800,000 distinct CDR3 sequences, with under 20% occurring only once. Here the sequenced sample was PBMCs, mostly from graft donor cells, taken 360 days after TCRalphabeta/CD19-depleted stem cell transplant. The receptors were sampled from a male patient aged 5 to 17 who had a stem cell transplant for acute lymphoblastic leukemia, so the T cells may come from the graft donor.

This clonotype was seen many times. This chain links TRBV6-1 with TRBJ1-1; no clear D gene. The V and J ends lost 3 bases and 3 bases respectively, with 8 bases between them. Germline loops: CDR1 MNHNS, CDR2 SASEGT. The CDR3 spans 13 residues. The CDR3 loop is CASSESGYTEAFF. DNA for the CDR3: TGTGCCAGCAGTGAGTCGGGATACACTGAAGCTTTCTTT.

This sequence joins TRBV5-1 and TRBJ2-7, with D perhaps matching TRBD2 (5 bases). The CDR3 spans 17 residues. Trimming left V 0 bases short and J 1 base short, with 17 bases between. Germline lookup yields CDR1 SGHRS and CDR2 YFSETQ. The CDR3 loop is CASSLGSKASWSYEQYF. CDR3 DNA sequence: TGCGCCAGCAGCTTGGGCTCTAAGGCTAGCTGGTCCTACGAGCAGTACTTC.

The chain recombines TRBV29-1 with TRBJ1-1; no clear D gene. The CDR3 is made up of 12 amino acids. V was shortened by 6 bases and J by 1 base, with 9 bases between the two germline ends. Germline CDR1 reads SQVTM; CDR2 reads ANQGSEA. CDR3 amino acids: CSVGPGNTEAFF. The CDR3, as DNA: TGCAGCGTGGGTCCGGGGAACACTGAAGCTTTCTTT.

The table lists this clonotype with a few counts. The junction departs from the called germline gene at one end, perhaps through a read error. J is TRBJ1-1 and V is TRBV5-4; D ambiguous. The CDR3 consists of 14 residues. CDR1 is SGHNT, CDR2 YYREEE, per germline (reference sequence). The CDR3 sequence is CASRLGGANTEAFF. The CDR3 DNA is TGTGCCAGCAGATTGGGCGGTGCGAACACTGAAGCTTTCTTT.

There are many counts of this clonotype. The gene calls are TRBV7-9 and TRBJ2-5; 8 bases match TRBD2. With V trimmed by 2 bases and J by 4 bases, 0 bases remained unmatched. The CDR3 loop spans 13 amino acids. Germline V gene lookup returns CDR1 SEHNR and CDR2 FQNEAQ (reference sequence). The CDR3 protein is CASSLLAGETQYF. The CDR3 DNA follows: TGTGCCAGCAGCTTACTAGCGGGAGAGACCCAGTACTTC. Complete variable domain (other parts from reference TRBV7-9 and TRBJ2-5): DTGVSQNPRHKITKRGQNVTFRCDPISEHNRLYWYRQTLGQGPEFLTYFQNEAQLEKSRLLSDRFSAERPKGSFSTLEIQRTEQGDSAMYLCASSLLAGETQYFGPGTRLLVL.

This sequence joins TRBV6-5 and TRBJ2-1; 11 nucleotides agree with TRBD2. The J segment lost 7 bases and the V segment lost 0 bases, leaving 14 bases of the junction unmatched. The CDR3 is 19 residues long. Germline CDR1 and CDR2: MNHEY and SVGAGI. For the CDR3, the DNA is TGTGCCAGCAGTTACTCGAAGGTGGCTAGCGGGAGGAAGTTAAATGAGCAGTTCTTC. It translates to CASSYSKVASGRKLNEQFF.

The chain links TRBV15 to TRBJ2-3, with a weak D call TRBD1 (5 bases). V was trimmed by 0 bases and J by 2 bases, leaving 9 bases between them. The germline V gene has CDR1 LNHNV and CDR2 YYDKDF (reference sequence). This CDR3 is 15 amino acids long. The CDR3 is CATSRDRGFTDTQYF. The CDR3 DNA sequence: TGTGCCACCAGCAGAGATAGGGGTTTCACAGATACGCAGTATTTT.

This clonotype was found many times. In nucleotides, the CDR3 is TGCGCCAGCAGCTCTTTGGGGGTTAGCGCGACAGATACGCAGTATTTT. Amino acids: CASSSLGVSATDTQYF. The rearrangement links TRBV5-1 to TRBJ2-3; D is tentatively TRBD1 or TRBD2 (5 bases each). CDR1 and CDR2 from the germline V gene are SGHRS and YFSETQ. The CDR3 extends over 16 amino acids. Deletions cut 3 bases from V and 3 bases from J, with 17 bases between.

The V and J genes are TRBV7-3 and TRBJ2-1; TRBD2 matches 9 bases. The CDR3 sequence is 16 residues long. Germline assignment: CDR1 SGHTA and CDR2 FQGTGA. Trimming removed 1 base from V and 7 bases from J; junction bases left unmatched: 8. The CDR3 spells CASSLISVAGANEQFF. CDR3 bases: TGTGCCAGCAGCTTAATATCAGTAGCGGGGGCTAATGAGCAGTTCTTC.

As for this clonotype: An end of the junction differs from the germline gene, which may be a read error. V and J are TRBV9 and TRBJ2-1, with TRBD2 matching 13 bases. This CDR3 has 12 amino acids. Germline V gene sequence: CDR1 SGDLS, CDR2 YYNGEE. The CDR3 loop reads CASSGLAGGLNF. The CDR3 bases are TGTGCCAGCAGCGGACTAGCGGGAGGCCTGAACTTC. Full variable domain (missing parts from reference TRBV9 and TRBJ2-1): DSGVTQTPKHLITATGQRVTLRCSPRSGDLSVYWYQQSLDQGLQFLIQYYNGEERAKGNILERFSAQQFPDLHSELNLSSLELGDSALYFCASSGLAGGLNFGPGTRLTVL.